The T cell receptor (beta chain) described here comes from a study of technical replicates of blood from a handful of donors. Trimming shortened V by 4 bases and J by 4 bases, and 8 bases separated the two germline ends. There are 12 residues in the CDR3. Per the germline V gene, CDR1 is SQVTM and CDR2 is ANQGSEA. The repertoire was sequenced with immunoSEQ multiplex PCR; TCRdb's copy has only in-frame clones and lacks some. The sample has 75,000 to 95,000 clones, approximately 95% seen once; the top ten hold approximately 0.26%. This TCR was sampled from a human donor in good health. V is TRBV29-1 and J is TRBJ1-5; D is perhaps TRBD1 (6 bases). Input material: T cells isolated from PBMCs. The CDR3 sequence is CSVGQGNQPQHF. CDR3 sequence (DNA): TGCAGCGTTGGGCAGGGGAATCAGCCCCAGCATTTT. The full variable domain, rest sourced from reference TRBV29-1 and TRBJ1-5, is SAVISQKPSRDICQRGTSLTIQCQVDSQVTMMFWYRQQPGQSLTLIATANQGSEATYESGFVIDKFPISRPNLTFSTLTVSNMSPEDSSIYLCSVGQGNQPQHFGDGTRLSIL.